This TCR beta chain was identified during a study of cytomegalovirus exposure and HLA in healthy donors. Broader study findings: CMV serostatus was the only immune exposure information that was available. A later analysis showed that HLA-associated TCR beta chains had undergone more clonal expansion than equally common others.

A word on this clone: Its antigen is not identified.

Researchers ran the PCR with 60 Vbeta and 13 Jbeta primers. Assay: immunoSEQ multiplex PCR; the TCRdb copy retains only in-frame clones and omits some. The sample carries 200,000 or so clones, 87% recorded once. This CDR3 has 15 residues. Germline CDR1 reads SGHTA; CDR2 reads FQGNSA. V was pared by 5 bases and J by 5 bases, with 7 bases of the junction left unmatched. This clonotype was obtained from a man between 25 and 39 years old in good health and CMV-seronegative. Sequencing was carried out using PBMCs. The rearrangement uses TRBV7-2 and TRBJ2-4; 9 bases are a match to TRBD2. CDR3 sequence: CASSRGGAYENIQYF. In DNA form, the CDR3 reads TGTGCCAGCAGCCGCGGGGGGGCCTACGAAAACATTCAGTACTTC.